These 27 T cell receptor beta chains originate from one sample sequenced in a study of beta chain features in type 1 diabetes. Study-level points and caveats: All four CD4+ subsets from Type 1 diabetes patients carried moderately but significantly shorter TCRB CDR3s.

Investigators reverse transcribed all isolated RNA, so they sequenced expressed TCRB transcripts. Produced via immunoSEQ multiplex PCR; TCRdb's table is partial and in-frame only. The sample lists nearly 350,000 clones; roughly a tenth were seen once. These receptors' antigens are unknown. The source material was central memory CD4+ T cells from blood. The receptors were sampled from a man aged 25-40 years with type 1 diabetes.

This clone was detected only a few times. The chain has TRBV4-3 and TRBJ1-2; weak D call: TRBD1 (5 bases). The CDR3 has 17 amino acids. Trimming took 6 bases from V and 2 from J, leaving 22 bases between them. Germline CDR1 reads LGHNA; CDR2 reads YSLEER. CDR3 DNA: TGCGCCAGCAGTCCAAATGGGGCCAACAAGGCCAACTATGGCTACACCTTC. This codes for CASSPNGANKANYGYTF.

This clone occurred a few times. The chain is built from TRBV20-1 and TRBJ2-3, with D unresolved. Per germline, CDR1 DFQATT and CDR2 SNEGSKA (reference sequence). Trimming shortened V by 5 bases and J by 5 bases, and 8 bases separated the two germline ends. This CDR3 is built from 11 residues. CDR3 DNA: TGCAGTGCTTTATTCCGAGATACGCAGTATTTT. It specifies CSALFRDTQYF.

This chain uses TRBV5-4 with TRBJ2-3; the D gene could be TRBD1 or TRBD2 (5 bases each). Germline CDR1 is SGHNT and CDR2 is YYREEE (reference sequence). With 2 bases removed from V and 2 bases from J, the gap between germline ends came to 15 bases. The CDR3 runs 16 residues. The CDR3 spells CASSFGTLRNTDTQYF. CDR3 DNA sequence: TGTGCCAGCAGCTTCGGGACCCTCAGGAACACAGATACGCAGTATTTT.

This clone was detected many times. This chain joins TRBV28 and TRBJ1-5, with 8 bases that match TRBD1. The ends lost 2 bases at V and 2 bases at J; junction bases unmatched: 8. Germline values: CDR1 MDHEN, CDR2 SYDVKM. The CDR3 has 17 residues. The CDR3: CASSLDLTGEGNQPQHF. CDR3 sequence (DNA): TGTGCCAGCAGTTTAGATTTGACAGGGGAAGGCAATCAGCCCCAGCATTTT.

In this sample, this clone turned up a few times. This chain uses TRBV18 with TRBJ2-3; the D is unclear. Germline V CDR1 and CDR2: KGHSH, LQKENI. With 3 bases removed from V and 4 bases from J, the gap between germline ends came to 11 bases. The CDR3 is 14 amino acids. CDR3: CASSPLNRADTQYF. As DNA, the CDR3 is TGTGCCAGCTCACCTTTAAATAGAGCAGATACGCAGTATTTT.

This clone was observed a handful of times. This may arise from a read error, as a much more abundant clone is one base away. This sample includes further DNA sequences coding for the same CDR3. The CDR3 nucleotides read TGTGCCAGCAGCTTAGTCGAGACCCAGTACTTC. Its protein is CASSLVETQYF. The chain employs TRBV7-2 and TRBJ2-5; D is uncertain. The V and J ends lost 1 base and 5 bases respectively, with 2 bases between them. Germline values: CDR1 SGHTA, CDR2 FQGNSA. The CDR3 contains 11 residues.

The V gene is TRBV6-5, the J gene TRBJ1-1; D is unresolved. Trimming removed 7 bases from V and 0 bases from J, with 9 bases in between. Germline CDR1 reads MNHEY; CDR2 reads SVGAGI. The CDR3 contains 13 residues. CDR3 sequence reads: CASNPTLNTEAFF. The CDR3, as DNA: TGTGCCAGCAATCCTACACTGAACACTGAAGCTTTCTTT.

J is TRBJ2-1 and V is TRBV5-6; TRBD2 agrees at 9 bases. V lost 2 bases to trimming and J lost 5 bases; unmatched junction nucleotides: 5. Germline CDR1 SGHDT, CDR2 YYEEEE. The length of the CDR3 is 15 residues. The CDR3 loop reads CASSFRLAEHNEQFF. The CDR3 nucleotides are TGTGCCAGCAGCTTTCGACTAGCGGAGCACAATGAGCAGTTCTTC.

A few counts support this clone. Here the CDR3 reads CASSFGTGTAYGYTF. CDR3 bases: TGTGCCAGCAGCTTTGGAACCGGGACAGCCTATGGCTACACCTTC. V is TRBV7-2 and J is TRBJ1-2, with TRBD1 matching over 7 bases. Germline V gene sequence: CDR1 SGHTA, CDR2 FQGNSA. The V and J ends lost 3 bases and 4 bases, in that order; junction bases with no gene match: 8. CDR3 length: 15 amino acids.

This clone has a handful of counts. V and J are TRBV6-5 and TRBJ2-5, with 7 bases lining up with TRBD2. Germline values: CDR1 MNHEY, CDR2 SVGAGI. V trimming: 6 bases; J trimming: 2 bases; junction bases outside the gene matches: 9. The CDR3 is made up of 15 amino acids. This CDR3 is CASRAQRGHQETQYF. The CDR3 DNA is TGTGCCAGCAGGGCCCAGCGGGGCCATCAAGAGACCCAGTACTTC.

This clone occurred many times. This chain links TRBV21-1 with TRBJ1-6; TRBD1, the table's D call, lacks a check against the DNA. TRBV21-1 is given as a pseudogene. The CDR3 length is 16 residues. The CDR3 is CASTKVGQGHNSPLHF. Written as DNA, the CDR3 is TGTGCCAGCACCAAAGTGGGACAGGGACATAATTCACCCCTCCACTTT.

This clone was detected a few times. The chain uses TRBV5-4 and TRBJ2-1, with a weak D call TRBD1 (6 bases). V was cut by 4 bases and J by 5 bases, with 10 bases left in between. CDR1 SGHNT and CDR2 YYREEE come from the germline V gene (reference sequence). The CDR3 is made up of 13 amino acids. The CDR3 here is CASSTGGNNEQFF. In DNA, the CDR3 is TGTGCCAGCAGCACTGGGGGCAACAATGAGCAGTTCTTC.

J is TRBJ2-6 and V is TRBV2; the D gene is possibly TRBD2 (5 bases). V shed 10 bases and J shed 1 base, with 14 bases lying between them. CDR1 is SNHLY and CDR2 is FYNNEI in the germline V gene. This CDR3 is 15 amino acids long. CDR3 in DNA: TGTGCCACCAAATTTACTAGTTCTGGGGCCAACGTCCTGACTTTC. This encodes CATKFTSSGANVLTF. The full variable domain, completed using reference TRBV2 and TRBJ2-6, is EPEVTQTPSHQVTQMGQEVILRCVPISNHLYFYWYRQILGQKVEFLVSFYNNEISEKSEIFDDQFSVERPDGSNFTLKIRSTKLEDSAMYFCATKFTSSGANVLTFGAGSRLTVL.

V gene TRBV10-3 combines with J gene TRBJ1-4; D is unclear. Germline V gene lookup returns CDR1 ENHRY and CDR2 SYGVKD. The CDR3 totals 14 residues. The germline V and J ends were trimmed by 6 bases and 7 bases, with 15 bases remaining between them. The CDR3 DNA follows: TGTGCCATCAGGGAATCGTCGGAGGGTGAAAAACTGTTTTTT. Residues: CAIRESSEGEKLFF.

On this clone: A much larger clonotype is one base distant, so this may be a read error. In the same sample, other DNA sequences code for this CDR3. The V gene is TRBV7-2, the J gene TRBJ1-1, with D hard to call. Per germline, CDR1 SGHTA and CDR2 FQGNSA. The CDR3 length is 12 residues. Trimming shortened V by 1 base and J by 14 bases, and 14 bases separated the two germline ends. CDR3 DNA: TGTGCCAGCAGCTTAGTAGCGGGCGTAGCGTTCTTT. Amino acids: CASSLVAGVAFF.

This clone showed up just a few times. The V call is TRBV30, the J call TRBJ2-5, with D uncertain. The CDR3 is made up of 12 amino acids. CDR1 is GTSNPN, CDR2 SVGIG, per germline (reference sequence). V was pared by 5 bases and J by 1 base, with 8 bases between. CDR3 protein: CAWAPFQETQYF. The CDR3 DNA reads TGTGCCTGGGCCCCCTTCCAAGAGACCCAGTACTTC.

The V gene is TRBV7-9, the J gene TRBJ2-2; D ambiguous. V lost 0 bases and J lost 4, with 6 bases in between. Per germline, CDR1 SEHNR and CDR2 FQNEAQ (reference sequence). The CDR3 runs to 14 residues. CDR3 protein: CASSLAGSTGELFF. Here the CDR3 DNA reads TGTGCCAGCAGCTTAGCGGGGTCCACCGGGGAGCTGTTTTTT.

This clone was detected a few times. The chain recombines TRBV5-1 with TRBJ2-1; D unresolved. CDR1 is SGHRS and CDR2 is YFSETQ in the germline V gene. V was clipped by 3 bases and J by 5 bases, with 12 bases between them. There are 14 residues in the CDR3. CDR3 in DNA: TGCGCCAGCAGCTGGGGAACCCGCAACAATGAGCAGTTCTTC. This codes for CASSWGTRNNEQFF.

This clone has just a few counts. The V call is TRBV19, the J call TRBJ1-1; D is possibly TRBD1 (6 bases). Trimming shortened V by 9 bases and J by 6 bases, and 17 bases separated the two germline ends. The germline gives CDR1 LNHDA, CDR2 SQIVND (reference sequence). The CDR3 has 13 amino acids. CDR3 DNA sequence: TGTGCCAGCGAACGGGGGCGAGGAGCTGAAGCTTTCTTT. It specifies CASERGRGAEAFF.

The sample holds a few counts of this clone. The CDR3 coding sequence is TGCGCCAGCAGCTTGTTAAATTCACCCCTCCACTTT. Translation gives CASSLLNSPLHF. This chain joins TRBV5-1 and TRBJ1-6; D ambiguous. The V gene lost 1 base and the J gene lost 7 bases, with 3 bases spanning the gap. Germline V gives CDR1 SGHRS, CDR2 YFSETQ. The CDR3 sequence is 12 residues long.

The V and J genes are TRBV18 and TRBJ2-5, with 8 bases aligning to TRBD2. With 2 bases clipped from V and 5 bases from J, the junction kept 10 bases outside the gene matches. The CDR3 runs 16 residues. CDR1 KGHSH and CDR2 LQKENI come from the germline V gene. DNA of the CDR3: TGTGCCAGCTCACCATCAAACCCGGGACTAGGGGAGACCCAGTACTTC. It yields the protein CASSPSNPGLGETQYF.

This clone showed up just a few times. The chain uses TRBV18 and TRBJ2-7; TRBD1 is a possible D gene (5 bases). The V gene lost 3 bases and the J gene lost 2 bases, with 17 bases spanning the gap. This CDR3 comprises 16 residues. CDR1 and CDR2 from the germline V gene are KGHSH and LQKENI. The CDR3 region is CASSPASDRQPYEQYF. Here the CDR3 DNA reads TGTGCCAGCTCACCCGCATCCGACAGACAGCCCTACGAGCAGTACTTC.

Only a few counts were recorded for this clone. The chain joins TRBV28 to TRBJ2-5; tentatively, D is TRBD1 (6 bases). Per germline, CDR1 MDHEN and CDR2 SYDVKM. This CDR3 region has 14 residues. The V gene lost 7 bases and the J gene lost 7 bases, with 19 bases spanning the gap. Here the CDR3 reads CASTLRGGIRTQYF. In DNA form, the CDR3 reads TGTGCCAGCACCCTCAGGGGTGGAATTAGGACCCAGTACTTC.

CDR3 nucleotide sequence: TGTGCCAGCAGCTCGAACACAGGGGGCACTGAAGCTTTCTTT. Translating it yields CASSSNTGGTEAFF. This chain links TRBV7-2 with TRBJ1-1; TRBD1 matches at 8 bases. The CDR3 is 14 amino acids. CDR1 and CDR2 (germline): SGHTA, FQGNSA. The V gene end was trimmed by 4 bases and the J gene end by 4 bases; junction bases not matched to a gene: 5.

This clone was picked up a small number of times. The CDR3 sequence is CASSYSYQETQYF. In nucleotides, the CDR3 is TGTGCCAGCAGTTACAGCTACCAAGAGACCCAGTACTTC. The rearrangement links TRBV6-5 to TRBJ2-5; D unclear. The V end was cut by 2 bases, the J end by 0 bases, with 4 bases between. The CDR3 is made up of 13 amino acids. Germline CDR1 and CDR2: MNHEY and SVGAGI.

The chain is built from TRBV27 and TRBJ2-5; 8 bases agree with TRBD2. Germline V gene lookup returns CDR1 MNHEY and CDR2 SMNVEV (reference sequence). V shed 2 bases, J shed 5 bases, and the junction held 13 bases outside the gene matches. The CDR3 loop spans 17 amino acids. Written as DNA, the CDR3 is TGTGCCAGCAGTTTACGGGGGGGTTGGCAGGTTACGGAGACCCAGTACTTC. This translates into CASSLRGGWQVTETQYF.

This clone was recorded a few times. V is TRBV11-2 and J is TRBJ1-1, with D maybe TRBD1 (5 bases). V was trimmed by 5 bases and J by 1 base, leaving 14 bases between them. Germline values: CDR1 SGHAT, CDR2 FQNNGV. The CDR3 spans 15 residues. CDR3 bases: TGTGCCAGCAGCCCCCATGGGGGGAAGAACACTGAAGCTTTCTTT. Encoded protein: CASSPHGGKNTEAFF.